One sample yielded the 12 T cell receptor beta chains listed below, sequenced in a study of T-cell memory formation after mild COVID-19. TCRdb analysed the 5' RACE reads with MiXCR anew, one entry per CDR3 protein. The table lists some 450,000 distinct CDR3 sequences, over 15% of them singletons. The sequenced sample was PBMCs or a T cell subset sorted from them (not recorded which). Every receptor here comes from an adult woman who had mild COVID-19 (a few samples of this study predate the infection). Cell type and time point are not known.

This clonotype was observed a few times. The chain joins TRBV10-3 to TRBJ2-5; TRBD1 is a possible D gene (5 bases). V gave up 3 bases and J gave up 2 bases, with 7 bases separating them. The germline gives CDR1 ENHRY, CDR2 SYGVKD. The CDR3 is 13 residues long. CDR3 in amino acids: CAISEQAQETQYF. Written as DNA, the CDR3 is TGTGCCATCAGTGAACAGGCGCAAGAGACCCAGTACTTC.

The V gene is TRBV24-1, the J gene TRBJ2-1; D is perhaps TRBD1 or TRBD2 (5 bases each). Trimming left V 7 bases short and J 5 bases short, with 26 bases between. The CDR3 is made up of 18 amino acids. CDR1 is KGHDR, CDR2 SFDVKD, per germline. CDR3 in DNA: TGTGCCACCAGCGCGTTGGGGACCACACCGAACACGGACAATGAGCAGTTCTTC. It translates to CATSALGTTPNTDNEQFF.

This sequence joins TRBV7-3 and TRBJ2-2; D uncertain. V dropped 5 bases and J dropped 8 bases, with 15 bases sitting between them. CDR1 is SGHTA and CDR2 is FQGTGA in the germline V gene. The CDR3 is made up of 14 amino acids. DNA of the CDR3: TGTGCCAGCAGCCCCCAAGGGCCCCCGGGGGAGCTGTTTTTT. Translation gives CASSPQGPPGELFF. The full variable domain, with the rest looked up from reference TRBV7-3 and TRBJ2-2, is GAGVSQTPSNKVTEKGKYVELRCDPISGHTALYWYRQSLGQGPEFLIYFQGTGAADDSGLPNDRFFAVRPEGSVSTLKIQRTERGDSAVYLCASSPQGPPGELFFGEGSRLTVL.

The CDR3 reads CSARYGPGGNGAFF. In nucleotides, the CDR3 is TGCAGTGCTAGATACGGCCCTGGTGGAAACGGGGCTTTCTTT. V usage is TRBV20-1 and J usage is TRBJ1-1; D ambiguous. The V gene lost 2 bases and the J gene lost 11 bases, with 21 bases spanning the gap. CDR1 is DFQATT, CDR2 SNEGSKA, per germline (reference sequence). This CDR3 is built from 14 residues.

This clonotype has at least ten counts. The chain links TRBV5-1 to TRBJ1-1; no definite D call. V gave up 3 bases and J gave up 8 bases, with 8 bases separating them. This CDR3 has 11 amino acids. Per germline, CDR1 SGHRS and CDR2 YFSETQ. The CDR3 spells CASSSQVEAFF. DNA for the CDR3: TGCGCCAGCAGCTCGCAAGTGGAAGCTTTCTTT.

The table lists this clonotype with a few counts. The chain is built from TRBV12-3 or TRBV12-4 and TRBJ2-3; D is possibly TRBD2 (5 bases). V lost 3 bases to trimming and J lost 11 bases, with 12 bases between them. CDR3 length equals 12 residues. CDR3 bases: TGTGCCAGCAGTTTGGATTCCGGACTGCAGTATTTT. This gives the protein CASSLDSGLQYF.

The chain combines TRBV7-2 with TRBJ2-2; D perhaps matches TRBD1 (5 bases). Trimming removed 5 bases at V and 0 bases at J, with 13 bases between. The CDR3 is 16 residues long. Germline loops: CDR1 SGHTA, CDR2 FQGNSA. CDR3 nucleotides: TGTGCCAGCAGCCCTGACAGATTAGCGAACACCGGGGAGCTGTTTTTT. It is translated as CASSPDRLANTGELFF.

Here the CDR3 DNA reads TGTGCCAGCAGCGGAATCCGGGACAGGGGGCCAGATACGCAGTATTTT. Protein: CASSGIRDRGPDTQYF. The rearrangement joins TRBV7-6 to TRBJ2-3, with TRBD1 matching over 12 bases. Per the germline V gene, CDR1 is SGHVS and CDR2 is FNYEAQ. Unmatched junction bases numbered 7, after V lost 5 bases and J lost 4 bases. The CDR3 runs 16 residues.

The chain uses TRBV29-1 and TRBJ2-7, with D perhaps TRBD1 (6 bases). Germline V gene data show CDR1 as SQVTM and CDR2 as ANQGSEA. The V and J ends lost 4 bases and 4 bases respectively, with 14 bases between them. This CDR3 comprises 13 residues. The CDR3 bases are TGCAGCGTTGGAAACAGGGCCACTTACGAGCAGTACTTC. This translates into CSVGNRATYEQYF.

This rearrangement joins TRBV11-2 to TRBJ2-1; D is possibly TRBD1 or TRBD2 (5 bases each). The V end was cut by 0 bases, the J end by 12 bases, with 12 bases between. Germline V gives CDR1 SGHAT, CDR2 FQNNGV. The CDR3 spans 13 residues. CDR3 coding DNA: TGTGCCAGCAGCTTAGATCGCAGGGACGTGCAGTTCTTC. Its translation is CASSLDRRDVQFF.

V and J are TRBV12-5 and TRBJ2-7; D gene uncertain. The CDR3 loop spans 11 amino acids. Deletions cut 6 bases from V and 3 bases from J, with 6 bases between. Germline V gives CDR1 LGHNT, CDR2 FRNRAP. This CDR3 reads CASGIFYEQYF. The CDR3 nucleotides read TGTGCTAGTGGAATTTTCTACGAGCAGTACTTC.

The chain links TRBV20-1 to TRBJ2-1; a weak D match, TRBD2 (5 bases). The CDR3 is 14 residues long. The germline V and J ends were trimmed by 0 bases and 7 bases, with 13 bases remaining between them. Germline CDR1 DFQATT, CDR2 SNEGSKA (reference sequence). The CDR3 reads CSARETVQRNEQFF. The DNA for the CDR3 is TGCAGTGCTAGAGAAACAGTCCAGCGGAATGAGCAGTTCTTC.